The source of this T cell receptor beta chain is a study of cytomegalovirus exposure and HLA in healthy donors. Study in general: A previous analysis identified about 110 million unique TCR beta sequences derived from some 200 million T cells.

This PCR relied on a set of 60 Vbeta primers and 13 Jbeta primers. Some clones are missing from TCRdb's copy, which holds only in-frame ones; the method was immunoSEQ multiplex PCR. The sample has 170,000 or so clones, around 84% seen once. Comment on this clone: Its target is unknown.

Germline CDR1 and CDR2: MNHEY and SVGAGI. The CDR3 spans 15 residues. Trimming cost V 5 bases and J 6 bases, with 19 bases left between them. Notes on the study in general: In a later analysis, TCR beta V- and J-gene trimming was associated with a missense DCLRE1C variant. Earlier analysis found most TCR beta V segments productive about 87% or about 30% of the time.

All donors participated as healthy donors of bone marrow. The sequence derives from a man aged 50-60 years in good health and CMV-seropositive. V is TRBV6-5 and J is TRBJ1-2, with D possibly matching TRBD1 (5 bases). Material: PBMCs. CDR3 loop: CASSPLSDSPDGYTF. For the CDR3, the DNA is TGTGCCAGCAGTCCGCTATCCGACAGCCCGGATGGCTACACCTTC.